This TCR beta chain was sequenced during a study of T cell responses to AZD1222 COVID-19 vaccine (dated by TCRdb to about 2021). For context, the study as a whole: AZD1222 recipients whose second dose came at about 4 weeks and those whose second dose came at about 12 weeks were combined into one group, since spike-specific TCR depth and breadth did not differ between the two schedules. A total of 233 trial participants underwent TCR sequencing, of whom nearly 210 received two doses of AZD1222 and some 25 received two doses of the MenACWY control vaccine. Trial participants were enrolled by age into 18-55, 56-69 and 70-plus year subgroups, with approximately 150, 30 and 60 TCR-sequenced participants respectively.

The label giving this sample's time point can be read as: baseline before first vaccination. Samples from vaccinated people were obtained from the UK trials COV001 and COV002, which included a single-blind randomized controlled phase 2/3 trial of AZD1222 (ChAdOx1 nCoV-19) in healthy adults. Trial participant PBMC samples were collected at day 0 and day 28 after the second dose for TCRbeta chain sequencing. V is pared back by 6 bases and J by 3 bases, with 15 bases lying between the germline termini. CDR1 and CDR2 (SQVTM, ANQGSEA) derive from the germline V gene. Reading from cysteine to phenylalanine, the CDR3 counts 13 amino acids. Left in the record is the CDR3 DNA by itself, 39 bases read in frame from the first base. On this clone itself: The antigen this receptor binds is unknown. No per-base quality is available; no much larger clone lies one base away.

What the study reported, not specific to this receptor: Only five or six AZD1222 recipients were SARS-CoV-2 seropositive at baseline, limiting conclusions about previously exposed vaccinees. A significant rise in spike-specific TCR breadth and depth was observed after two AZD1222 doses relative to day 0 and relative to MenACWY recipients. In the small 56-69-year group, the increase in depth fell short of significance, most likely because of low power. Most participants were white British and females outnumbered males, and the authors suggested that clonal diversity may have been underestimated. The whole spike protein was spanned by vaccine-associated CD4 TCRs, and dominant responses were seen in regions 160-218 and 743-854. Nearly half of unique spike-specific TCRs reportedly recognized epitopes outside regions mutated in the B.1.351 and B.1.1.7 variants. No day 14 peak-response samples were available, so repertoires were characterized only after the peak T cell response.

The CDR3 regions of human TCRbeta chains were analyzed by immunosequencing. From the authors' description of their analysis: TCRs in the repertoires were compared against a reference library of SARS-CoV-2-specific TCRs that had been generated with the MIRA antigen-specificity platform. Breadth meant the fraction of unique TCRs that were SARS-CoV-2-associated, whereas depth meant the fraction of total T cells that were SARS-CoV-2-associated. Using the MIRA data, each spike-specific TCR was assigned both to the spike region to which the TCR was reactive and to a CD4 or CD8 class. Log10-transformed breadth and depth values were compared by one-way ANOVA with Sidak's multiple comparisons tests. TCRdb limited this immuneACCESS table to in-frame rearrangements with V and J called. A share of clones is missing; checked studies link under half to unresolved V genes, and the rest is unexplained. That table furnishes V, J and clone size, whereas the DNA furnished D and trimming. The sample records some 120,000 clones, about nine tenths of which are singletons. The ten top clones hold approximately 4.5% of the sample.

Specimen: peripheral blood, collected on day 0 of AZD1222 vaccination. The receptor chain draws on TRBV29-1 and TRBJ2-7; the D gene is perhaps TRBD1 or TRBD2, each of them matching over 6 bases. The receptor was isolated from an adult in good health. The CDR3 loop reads CSVKGGPRYEQYF. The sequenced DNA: TGCAGCGTGAAGGGGGGCCCCCGCTACGAGCAGTACTTC.